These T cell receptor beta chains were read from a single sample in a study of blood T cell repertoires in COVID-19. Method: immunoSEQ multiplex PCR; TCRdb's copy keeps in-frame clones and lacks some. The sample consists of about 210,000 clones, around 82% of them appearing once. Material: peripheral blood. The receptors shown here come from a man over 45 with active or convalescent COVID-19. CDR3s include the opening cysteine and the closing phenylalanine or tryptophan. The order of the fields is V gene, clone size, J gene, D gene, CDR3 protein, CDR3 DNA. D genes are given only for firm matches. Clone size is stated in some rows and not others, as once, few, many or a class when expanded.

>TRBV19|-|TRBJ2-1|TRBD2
CASSIALTSDEQFF
TGTGCCAGTAGTATAGCCCTGACTAGCGATGAGCAGTTCTTC
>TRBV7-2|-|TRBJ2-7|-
CASSPSSEQYF
TGTGCCAGCAGCCCCAGTTCGGAGCAGTACTTC
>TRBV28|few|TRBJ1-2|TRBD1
CASSPGTGDLYGYTF
TGTGCCAGCAGTCCAGGGACAGGAGACCTCTATGGCTACACCTTC
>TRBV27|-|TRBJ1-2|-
CASSLLGLEGVGYTF
TGTGCCAGCAGTTTACTCGGCCTTGAGGGTGTGGGCTACACCTTC
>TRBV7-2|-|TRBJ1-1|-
CASSLVRGLNTEAFF
TGTGCCAGCAGCTTAGTTAGGGGTTTGAACACTGAAGCTTTCTTT
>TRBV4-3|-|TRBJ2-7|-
CASSQGRAEHGEQYF
TGCGCCAGCAGCCAAGGGAGGGCTGAGCACGGGGAGCAGTACTTC
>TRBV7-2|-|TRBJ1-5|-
CASSSDRGQPQHF
TGTGCCAGCAGCTCTGATCGGGGGCAGCCCCAGCATTTT
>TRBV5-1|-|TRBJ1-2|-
CASSIDGRREANYGYTF
TGCGCCAGCAGCATCGACGGAAGAAGGGAGGCTAACTATGGCTACACCTTC
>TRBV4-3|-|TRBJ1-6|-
CASSHLSYDW
TGCGCCAGCAGCCACCTCTCCTATGACTGG
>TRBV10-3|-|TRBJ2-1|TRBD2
CAISGGRGNEQFF
TGTGCCATCAGTGGCGGGAGGGGGAATGAGCAGTTCTTC
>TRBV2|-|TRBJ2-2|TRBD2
CAITPGGPPTGELFF
TGTGCCATCACCCCGGGGGGACCACCGACCGGGGAGCTGTTTTTT
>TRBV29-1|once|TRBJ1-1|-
CSAQSWSWEAFF
TGCAGCGCCCAAAGCTGGAGCTGGGAAGCTTTCTTT
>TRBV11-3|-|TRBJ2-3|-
CASSLGGNAYTDTQYF
TGTGCCAGCAGCTTAGGGGGCAACGCCTACACAGATACGCAGTATTTT
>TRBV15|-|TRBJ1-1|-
CATSTRDWVNTEAFF
TGTGCCACCAGCACCCGGGACTGGGTGAACACTGAAGCTTTCTTT
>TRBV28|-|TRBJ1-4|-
CASSFGRTRANEKLFF
TGTGCCAGCAGTTTTGGGAGAACGCGGGCAAATGAAAAACTGTTTTTT
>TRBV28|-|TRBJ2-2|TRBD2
CASSLFQAGGSGELFF
TGTGCCAGCAGTTTATTTCAAGCGGGAGGTAGCGGGGAGCTGTTTTTT
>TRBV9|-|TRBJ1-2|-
CASSVDLGDGYTF
TGTGCCAGCAGCGTCGACTTGGGTGATGGCTACACCTTC
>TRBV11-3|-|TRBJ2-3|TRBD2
CASSKGAGGNTDTQYF
TGTGCCAGCAGCAAAGGAGCGGGAGGGAACACAGATACGCAGTATTTT
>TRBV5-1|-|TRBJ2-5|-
CASSFFGETQYF
TGCGCCAGCAGCTTTTTCGGAGAGACCCAGTACTTC
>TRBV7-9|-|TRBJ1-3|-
CASSHQGGSVLSGNTIYF
TGTGCCAGCAGCCATCAAGGGGGATCTGTGCTGTCTGGAAACACCATATATTTT
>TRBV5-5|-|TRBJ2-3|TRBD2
CASSWGLADSTDTQYF
TGTGCCAGCAGCTGGGGACTAGCGGATAGCACAGATACGCAGTATTTT
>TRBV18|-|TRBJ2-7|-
CASSPPNPTGYEQYF
TGTGCCAGCTCACCACCGAATCCCACGGGCTACGAGCAGTACTTC